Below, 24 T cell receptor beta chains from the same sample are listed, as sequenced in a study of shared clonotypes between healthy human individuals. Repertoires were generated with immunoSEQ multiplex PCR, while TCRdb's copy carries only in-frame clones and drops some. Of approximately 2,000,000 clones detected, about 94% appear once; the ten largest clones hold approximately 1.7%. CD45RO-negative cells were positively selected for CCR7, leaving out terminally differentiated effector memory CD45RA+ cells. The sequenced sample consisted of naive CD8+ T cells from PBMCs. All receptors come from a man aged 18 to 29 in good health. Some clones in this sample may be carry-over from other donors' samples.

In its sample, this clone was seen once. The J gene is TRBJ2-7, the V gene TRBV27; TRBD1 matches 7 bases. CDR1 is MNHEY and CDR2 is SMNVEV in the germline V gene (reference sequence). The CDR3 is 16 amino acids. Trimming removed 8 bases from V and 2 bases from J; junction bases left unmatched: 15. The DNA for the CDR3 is TGTGCCAGCGGATTTTTGACTTCCGGGACAGCCTACGAGCAGTACTTC. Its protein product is CASGFLTSGTAYEQYF.

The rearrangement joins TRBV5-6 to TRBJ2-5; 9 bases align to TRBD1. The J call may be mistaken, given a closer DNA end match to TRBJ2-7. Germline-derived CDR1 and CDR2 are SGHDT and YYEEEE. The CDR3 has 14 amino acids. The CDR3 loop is CASSLGTGYHEQYF. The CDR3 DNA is TGTGCCAGCAGCTTAGGGACAGGGTATCACGAGCAGTACTTC.

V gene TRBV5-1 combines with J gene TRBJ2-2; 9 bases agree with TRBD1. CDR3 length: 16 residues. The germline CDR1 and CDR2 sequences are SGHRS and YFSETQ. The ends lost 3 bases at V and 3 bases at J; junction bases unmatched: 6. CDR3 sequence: CASSSSGTGYTGELFF. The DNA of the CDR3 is TGCGCCAGCAGCTCCTCCGGGACAGGGTACACCGGGGAGCTGTTTTTT.

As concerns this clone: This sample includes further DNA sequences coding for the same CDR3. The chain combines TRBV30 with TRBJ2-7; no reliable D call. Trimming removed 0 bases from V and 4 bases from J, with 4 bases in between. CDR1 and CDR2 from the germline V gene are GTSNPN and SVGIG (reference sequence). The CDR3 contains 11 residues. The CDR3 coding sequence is TGTGCCTGGAGTGTTGGGTACGAGCAGTACTTC. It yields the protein CAWSVGYEQYF.

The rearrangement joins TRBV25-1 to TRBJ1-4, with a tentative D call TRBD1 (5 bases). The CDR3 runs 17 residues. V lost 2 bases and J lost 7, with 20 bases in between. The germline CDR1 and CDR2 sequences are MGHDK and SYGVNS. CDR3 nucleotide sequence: TGTGCCAGCAGTGAAAGCCCTCCAGGGACCTCTGGTGAAAAACTGTTTTTT. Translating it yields CASSESPPGTSGEKLFF.

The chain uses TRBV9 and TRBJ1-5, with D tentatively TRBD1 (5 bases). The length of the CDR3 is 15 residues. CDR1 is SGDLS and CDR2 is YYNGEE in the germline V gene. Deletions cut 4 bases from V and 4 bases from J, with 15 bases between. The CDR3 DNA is TGTGCCAGCAGCCCGGGGGAGGGGCGAAATCAGCCCCAGCATTTT. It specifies CASSPGEGRNQPQHF.

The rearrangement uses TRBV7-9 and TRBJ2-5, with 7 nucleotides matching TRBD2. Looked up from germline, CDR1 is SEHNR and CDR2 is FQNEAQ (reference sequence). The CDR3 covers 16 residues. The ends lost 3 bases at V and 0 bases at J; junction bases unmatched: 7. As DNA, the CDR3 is TGTGCCAGCAGCTTTGGGGGGAGGGCCCACCAAGAGACCCAGTACTTC. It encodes CASSFGGRAHQETQYF.

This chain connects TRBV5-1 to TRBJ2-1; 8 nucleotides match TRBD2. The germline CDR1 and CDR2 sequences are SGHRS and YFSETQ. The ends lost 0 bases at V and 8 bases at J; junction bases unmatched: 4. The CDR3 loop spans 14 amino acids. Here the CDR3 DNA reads TGCGCCAGCAGCTTGGCGCGGCGGGAGGATGAGCAGTTCTTC. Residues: CASSLARREDEQFF.

CDR3 in amino acids: CASSQVGLAGDEQYF. For the CDR3, the DNA is TGTGCCAGCAGCCAAGTTGGACTAGCGGGGGACGAGCAGTACTTC. V usage is TRBV4-2 and J usage is TRBJ2-7; 13 positions match TRBD2. Trimming took 1 base from V and 5 from J; bases not matched to a gene: 2. CDR3 length equals 15 residues. Germline lookup yields CDR1 LGHNA and CDR2 YNFKEQ.

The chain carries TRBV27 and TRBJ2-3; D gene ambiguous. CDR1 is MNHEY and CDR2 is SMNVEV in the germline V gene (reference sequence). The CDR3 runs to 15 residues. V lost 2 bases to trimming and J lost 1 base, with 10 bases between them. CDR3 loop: CASSLLSMGTDTQYF. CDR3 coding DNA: TGTGCCAGCAGTTTACTTAGCATGGGCACAGATACGCAGTATTTT.

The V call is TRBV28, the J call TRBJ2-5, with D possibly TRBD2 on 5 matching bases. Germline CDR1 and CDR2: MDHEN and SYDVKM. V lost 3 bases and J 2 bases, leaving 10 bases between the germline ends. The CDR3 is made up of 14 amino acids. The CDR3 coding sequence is TGTGCCAGCAGTTTTGTCGGGATACAAGAGACCCAGTACTTC. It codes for CASSFVGIQETQYF.

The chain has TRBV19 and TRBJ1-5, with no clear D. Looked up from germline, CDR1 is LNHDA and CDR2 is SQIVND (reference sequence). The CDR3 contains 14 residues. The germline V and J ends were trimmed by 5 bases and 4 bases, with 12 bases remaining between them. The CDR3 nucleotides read TGTGCCAGTAGTGGTGAGGGTTGGAATCAGCCCCAGCATTTT. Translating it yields CASSGEGWNQPQHF.

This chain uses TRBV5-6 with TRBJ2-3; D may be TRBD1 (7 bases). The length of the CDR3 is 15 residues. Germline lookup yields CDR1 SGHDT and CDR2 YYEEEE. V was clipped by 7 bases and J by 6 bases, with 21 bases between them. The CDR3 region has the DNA TGTGCCAGCCGCCCAGGAGGGGGCGCAGGTGATACGCAGTATTTT. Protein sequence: CASRPGGGAGDTQYF.

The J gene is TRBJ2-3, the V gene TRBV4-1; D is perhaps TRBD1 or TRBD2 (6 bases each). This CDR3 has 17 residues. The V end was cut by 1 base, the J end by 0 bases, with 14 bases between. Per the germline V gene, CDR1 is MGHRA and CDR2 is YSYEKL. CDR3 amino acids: CASSQGHREVSTDTQYF. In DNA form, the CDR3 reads TGCGCCAGCAGCCAAGGCCACAGGGAGGTTAGCACAGATACGCAGTATTTT.

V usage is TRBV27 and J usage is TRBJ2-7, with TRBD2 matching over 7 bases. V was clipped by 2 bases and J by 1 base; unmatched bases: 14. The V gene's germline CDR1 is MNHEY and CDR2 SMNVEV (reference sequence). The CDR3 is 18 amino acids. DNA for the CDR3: TGTGCCAGCAGTTTAGTGGGGGGGTTGGCGGTATCTTCCTACGAGCAGTACTTC. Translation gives CASSLVGGLAVSSYEQYF.

The CDR3 DNA reads as TGTGCCAGCAGTTTTTCGACAGCCTATGGCTACACCTTC. Translating gives CASSFSTAYGYTF. The chain recombines TRBV27 with TRBJ1-2, with D perhaps matching TRBD1 (5 bases). Trimming removed 3 bases from V and 4 bases from J, with 9 bases in between. The germline V gene has CDR1 MNHEY and CDR2 SMNVEV (reference sequence). The CDR3 spans 13 residues.

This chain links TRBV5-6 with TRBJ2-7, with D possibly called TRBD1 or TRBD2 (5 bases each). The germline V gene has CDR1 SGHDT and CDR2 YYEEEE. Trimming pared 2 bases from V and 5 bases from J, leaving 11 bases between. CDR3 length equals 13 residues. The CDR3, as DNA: TGTGCCAGCAGCTTACGGCTGGGGGACGAGCAGTACTTC. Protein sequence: CASSLRLGDEQYF.

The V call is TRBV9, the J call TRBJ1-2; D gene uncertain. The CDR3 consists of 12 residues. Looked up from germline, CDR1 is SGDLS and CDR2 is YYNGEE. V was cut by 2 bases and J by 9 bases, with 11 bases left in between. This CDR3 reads CASSVTSGSYTF. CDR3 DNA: TGTGCCAGCAGCGTTACAAGTGGAAGCTACACCTTC.

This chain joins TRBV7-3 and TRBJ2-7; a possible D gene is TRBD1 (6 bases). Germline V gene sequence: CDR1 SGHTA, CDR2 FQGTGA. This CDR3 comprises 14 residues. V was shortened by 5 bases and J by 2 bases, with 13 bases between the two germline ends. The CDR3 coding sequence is TGTGCCAGCAGCCTGGGGGCAGCTCCCTACGAGCAGTACTTC. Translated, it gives CASSLGAAPYEQYF.

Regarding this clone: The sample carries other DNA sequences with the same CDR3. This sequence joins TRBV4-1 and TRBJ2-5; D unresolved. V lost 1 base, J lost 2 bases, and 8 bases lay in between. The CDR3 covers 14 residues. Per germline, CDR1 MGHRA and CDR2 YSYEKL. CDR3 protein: CASSQVTVQETQYF. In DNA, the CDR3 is TGCGCCAGCAGCCAAGTCACAGTACAAGAGACCCAGTACTTC.

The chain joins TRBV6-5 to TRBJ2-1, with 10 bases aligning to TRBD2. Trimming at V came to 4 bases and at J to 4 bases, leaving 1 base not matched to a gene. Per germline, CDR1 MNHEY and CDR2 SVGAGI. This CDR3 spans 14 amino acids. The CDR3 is CASSWGLAYNEQFF. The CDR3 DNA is TGTGCCAGCAGTTGGGGACTAGCGTACAATGAGCAGTTCTTC.

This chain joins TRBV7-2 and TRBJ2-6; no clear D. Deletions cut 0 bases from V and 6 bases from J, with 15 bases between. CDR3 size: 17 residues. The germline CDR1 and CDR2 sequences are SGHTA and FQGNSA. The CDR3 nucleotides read TGTGCCAGCAGCTTAGCGAACAGCTTGTTCCTGGCCAACGTCCTGACTTTC. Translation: CASSLANSLFLANVLTF.

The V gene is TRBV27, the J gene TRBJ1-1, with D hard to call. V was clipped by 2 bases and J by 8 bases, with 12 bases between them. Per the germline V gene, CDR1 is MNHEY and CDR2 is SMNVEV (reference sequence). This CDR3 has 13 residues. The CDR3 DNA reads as TGTGCCAGCAGTTTAGATAAGGTACGAGAAGCTTTCTTT. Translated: CASSLDKVREAFF.

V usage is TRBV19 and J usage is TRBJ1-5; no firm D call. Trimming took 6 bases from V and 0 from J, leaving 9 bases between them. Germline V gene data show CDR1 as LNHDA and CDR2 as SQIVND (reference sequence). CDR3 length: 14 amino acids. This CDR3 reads CASSGPYSNQPQHF. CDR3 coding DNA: TGTGCCAGTAGCGGTCCATATAGCAATCAGCCCCAGCATTTT.